A single sample is the source of the 5 T cell receptor beta chains below, sequenced in a study of blood T cells in healthy people across ages. Then a second PCR, running about 6 to 12 cycles, was carried out with a sample-barcoded 5' primer and a J-beta primer mix. TCRdb independently ran MiXCR on the 5' RACE reads; one entry per CDR3 protein. This table has 600,000 to 850,000 distinct CDR3 sequences, around 25% appearing once. These data were also reused for a study on T cells of mothers and their children.

The sample comprised blood. These receptors all come from a boy younger than 18 in good health.

The rearrangement joins TRBV6-6 to TRBJ1-6; D perhaps matches TRBD1 (5 bases). V was cut by 5 bases and J by 7 bases, with 15 bases left in between. Per the germline V gene, CDR1 is MNHNY and CDR2 is SVGAGI (reference sequence). CDR3 size: 15 residues. The CDR3, as DNA: TGTGCCAGCAGTGTACCGGGACGGAAAAATTCACCCCTCCACTTT. It yields the protein CASSVPGRKNSPLHF.

There are a few counts of this clonotype. The genes are TRBV28 and TRBJ2-5; weak D call: TRBD1 (7 bases). The J call is uncertain, as TRBJ2-7 better fits the DNA end. CDR3 length: 16 residues. Germline V lookup: CDR1 MDHEN, CDR2 SYDVKM. CDR3 DNA sequence: TGTGCCAGCAGTTTATCCGGGGCAGGGGGGCCCTACGAGCAGTACTTC. It specifies CASSLSGAGGPYEQYF.

The table lists this clonotype with a few counts. The chain combines TRBV4-3 with TRBJ1-5; D not resolved. This CDR3 has 16 amino acids. V gave up 0 bases and J gave up 6 bases, with 15 bases separating them. CDR1 is LGHNA and CDR2 is YSLEER in the germline V gene. The CDR3 spells CASSQEGIVAFQPQHF. The CDR3 DNA follows: TGCGCCAGCAGCCAAGAAGGTATCGTTGCTTTTCAGCCCCAGCATTTT.

The chain links TRBV15 to TRBJ2-2, with TRBD2 matching 7 bases. V lost 4 bases to trimming and J lost 2 bases; unmatched junction nucleotides: 4. CDR3 length: 15 residues. Germline CDR1 LNHNV, CDR2 YYDKDF (reference sequence). CDR3 loop: CATSKRDLNTGELFF. Here the CDR3 DNA reads TGTGCCACCAGCAAGCGGGATTTAAACACCGGGGAGCTGTTTTTT.

The V call is TRBV7-9, the J call TRBJ2-5; D ambiguous. The end of the DNA fits TRBJ2-7 better, so the J call may be wrong. Germline CDR1 and CDR2: SEHNR and FQNEAQ (reference sequence). The CDR3 contains 14 residues. The CDR3 DNA reads as TGTGCCAGCAGCTTAGCGTCCAAGGCCTACGAGCAGTACTTC. Translating it yields CASSLASKAYEQYF.